The T cell receptor beta chain described here comes from a study of identical twins. Each CDR3 protein is one row after TCRdb ran MiXCR on the 5' RACE reads. Of 450,000 or so distinct CDR3 sequences listed, roughly an eighth are singletons. Germline CDR1 reads SGHDT; CDR2 reads YYEEEE. The CDR3 runs to 16 residues. The J segment lost 8 bases and the V segment lost 4 bases, leaving 11 bases of the junction unmatched. The table lists this clonotype with a few counts. The antigen is not known. Study-wide results and caveats: Out-of-frame TCR alpha sharing in monozygotic twins exceeded recombination model predictions. The authors drew conclusions from cross-sectional statistical analysis rather than following the same donors.

Another study also made use of these data, one on yellow fever vaccine responses in identical twins.

The sequencing input was CD4+ T cells sorted from blood. The source of this sequence is a woman aged 18 to 35 in good health. V is TRBV5-6 and J is TRBJ2-3; 12 bases are shared with TRBD2. The CDR3 sequence is CASSRRASGGEGTQYF. CDR3 nucleotide sequence: TGTGCCAGCAGCCGGCGGGCTAGCGGGGGGGAAGGTACGCAGTATTTT. The full variable domain, with the rest looked up from reference TRBV5-6 and TRBJ2-3, is DAGVTQSPTHLIKTRGQQVTLRCSPKSGHDTVSWYQQALGQGPQFIFQYYEEEERQRGNFPDRFSGHQFPNYSSELNVNALLLGDSALYLCASSRRASGGEGTQYFGPGTRLTVL.